The clone carrying this TCR beta chain appeared a few times. This record belongs to a study of blood T cell repertoires in COVID-19. Study-level background: Italy, Spain and the United States were the sources of the convalescent and acute COVID-19 samples. The analysed material was cDNA or gDNA that came from T cells, B-cell-depleted T cells, or PBMCs.

There are 16 residues in the CDR3. Germline V gene sequence: CDR1 SQVTM, CDR2 ANQGSEA. Trimming took 7 bases from V and 3 from J; bases not matched to a gene: 12. TCRdb keeps only in-frame clones here, not all; method: immunoSEQ multiplex PCR. Of 250,000 or so clones detected, under 90% appear once; the ten largest clones hold 1.8%. The study drew participants aged about 18 to 95 years from roughly 25 US areas. Before being deemed recovered, Cohort 3 donors had two negative PCRs, clearance, or symptom resolution. The chain carries TRBV29-1 and TRBJ1-3; 10 bases are a match to TRBD1. The sequence derives from a man aged 55 to 70 who had recovered from COVID-19. The sample taken for sequencing was PBMCs or T cells enriched from blood (not recorded which). The CDR3 DNA is TGCAGCGCTAAACTAGACAGGGGGCTAGGTGGAAACACCATATATTTT. It translates to CSAKLDRGLGGNTIYF.